This TCR beta chain was sequenced during a study of blood T cell repertoires in COVID-19. CDR1 and CDR2 (germline): SGDLS, YYNGEE. V dropped 1 base and J dropped 4 bases, with 14 bases sitting between them. The CDR3 sequence is 16 residues long. Repertoires were generated with immunoSEQ multiplex PCR, while TCRdb's copy carries only in-frame clones and drops some. This table has 200,000 to 300,000 clones, approximately 90% appearing once. The receptor was isolated from a man aged 40-49 years who had recovered from COVID-19. This sequence joins TRBV9 and TRBJ2-2, with TRBD2 as a possible D gene (5 bases). The sequenced material came from PBMCs or T cells enriched from blood (not recorded which). CDR3 region: CASSVTRGLGTGELFF. The DNA of the CDR3 is TGTGCCAGCAGCGTAACCCGCGGGCTGGGCACCGGGGAGCTGTTTTTT.